Listed below are T cell receptor beta chains from one sample, sequenced in a study of T cells in Graves' hyperthyroidism and ophthalmopathy. From the multiplex PCR reads, TCRdb called clonotypes with MiXCR, one entry per CDR3 protein. Here the sample spans about 350,000 distinct CDR3 sequences, roughly 15% being singletons. The sequenced sample consisted of blood. Receptors were obtained from a woman between 55 and 75 years old with Graves' ophthalmopathy. Each CDR3 is given with its conserved first and last residue. Each record gives: J gene, clone size, V gene, D gene, CDR3 protein, CDR3 DNA. The D gene is left open where the match is weak. A row's size may be missing; if present it is once, few, many or a size class.

J gene: TRBJ1-4
clone size: .
V gene: TRBV5-1
D gene: .
CDR3 protein: CASSFGGGPATNEKLFF
CDR3 DNA: TGCGCCAGCAGCTTTGGCGGGGGACCTGCAACTAATGAAAAACTGTTTTTT

J gene: TRBJ2-7
clone size: many
V gene: TRBV27
D gene: TRBD1
CDR3 protein: CASSWGTGVEQYF
CDR3 DNA: TGTGCCAGCAGTTGGGGGACAGGGGTCGAGCAGTACTTC

J gene: TRBJ2-2
clone size: once
V gene: TRBV5-1
D gene: .
CDR3 protein: CASSLDRVYTGELFF
CDR3 DNA: TGCGCCAGCAGCTTGGACAGGGTGTACACCGGGGAGCTGTTTTTT

J gene: TRBJ2-7
clone size: many
V gene: TRBV7-3
D gene: TRBD2
CDR3 protein: CASSSSGSPGEQYF
CDR3 DNA: TGTGCCAGCAGCTCCAGCGGGAGCCCCGGGGAGCAGTACTTC

J gene: TRBJ1-4
clone size: .
V gene: TRBV2
D gene: TRBD1
CDR3 protein: CATRGGRATNEKLFF
CDR3 DNA: TGTGCCACCAGGGGGGGGCGGGCAACTAATGAAAAACTGTTTTTT

J gene: TRBJ2-3
clone size: many
V gene: TRBV20-1
D gene: TRBD2
CDR3 protein: CSAPHRAGGITDTQYF
CDR3 DNA: TGCAGTGCCCCCCACCGGGCGGGAGGGATCACAGATACGCAGTATTTT

J gene: TRBJ2-1
clone size: few
V gene: TRBV7-9
D gene: .
CDR3 protein: CASSSGTGYYNEQFF
CDR3 DNA: TGTGCCAGCAGCTCTGGGACTGGCTACTACAATGAGCAGTTCTTC

J gene: TRBJ2-3
clone size: many
V gene: TRBV2
D gene: TRBD2
CDR3 protein: CASGGGFTHAADTQYF
CDR3 DNA: TGTGCCAGCGGCGGGGGGTTCACCCATGCCGCAGATACGCAGTATTTT

J gene: TRBJ2-5
clone size: many
V gene: TRBV11-2
D gene: .
CDR3 protein: CASSLDSLLAETQYF
CDR3 DNA: TGTGCCAGCAGCTTAGATTCGCTACTAGCAGAGACCCAGTACTTC

J gene: TRBJ2-3
clone size: many
V gene: TRBV28
D gene: .
CDR3 protein: CASSLEVPDTQYF
CDR3 DNA: TGTGCCAGCAGTTTAGAAGTGCCGGATACGCAGTATTTT

J gene: TRBJ2-3
clone size: many
V gene: TRBV20-1
D gene: TRBD2
CDR3 protein: CSARGTSGAPADTQYF
CDR3 DNA: TGCAGTGCTAGAGGGACTAGCGGGGCTCCAGCAGATACGCAGTATTTT